The 24 T cell receptor beta chains below come from one sample, sequenced in a study of CD8+ T cells in alopecia areata. Once RNA had been extracted, it was reverse transcribed into cDNA to act as the sequencing template. Sequenced by immunoSEQ multiplex PCR; TCRdb stores in-frame clones only, minus some. The sample gives 40,000 to 45,000 clones, approximately 92% of which show up once; 15% to 20% is in the top ten. As to treatment: oral pan-JAK inhibitor, 5-10 mg twice daily. The sample was CD8+ T cells sorted from blood, taken at week 24, from a patient treated with tofacitinib. The receptor source for this set is a human donor with alopecia areata.

The gene calls are TRBV5-1 and TRBJ2-3, with TRBD2 identical over 9 bases. The germline V gene encodes CDR1 SGHRS and CDR2 YFSETQ. The CDR3 runs 15 residues. V lost 3 bases and J lost 3; bases outside the gene matches: 5. The CDR3 DNA is TGCGCCAGCAGCTCACCGGGACTAGCAACAGATACGCAGTATTTT. It is translated as CASSSPGLATDTQYF.

This CDR3 is CASSLEGLAGANSYNEQFF. DNA of the CDR3: TGTGCCAGCAGCCTAGAGGGACTAGCGGGGGCCAACTCCTACAATGAGCAGTTCTTC. The V gene is TRBV7-2, the J gene TRBJ2-1, with TRBD2 identical over 14 bases. Germline CDR1 is SGHTA and CDR2 is FQGNSA. This CDR3 comprises 19 residues. Trimming removed 5 bases from V and 0 bases from J; junction bases left unmatched: 9.

The chain has TRBV11-2 and TRBJ2-2; no definite D call. V was shortened by 4 bases and J by 15 bases, with 6 bases between the two germline ends. The germline V gene encodes CDR1 SGHAT and CDR2 FQNNGV. The CDR3 runs 9 residues. The CDR3 here is CASSSLVFF. DNA for the CDR3: TGTGCCAGCAGCTCTCTGGTGTTTTTT.

On this clone itself: A junction end diverges from the germline sequence, so it may reflect a read error. The chain employs TRBV5-6 and TRBJ2-5; TRBD1 might be the D (5 bases). The CDR3 runs to 16 residues. The V gene's germline CDR1 is SGHDT and CDR2 YYEEEE. CDR3 sequence: CASSLDGAGIEETQYF. The CDR3 bases are TGTGCCAGCAGTTTGGATGGGGCAGGGATTGAAGAGACCCAGTACTTC.

The chain employs TRBV4-1 and TRBJ2-7; 7 bases are shared with TRBD1. Per the germline V gene, CDR1 is MGHRA and CDR2 is YSYEKL. V shed 4 bases and J 2 bases; nucleotides not matched to a gene: 14. The CDR3 has 17 amino acids. CDR3 nucleotide sequence: TGCGCCAGCAGCCCCTACGCACCGGGACAGTCGACCTACGAGCAGTACTTC. Translating it yields CASSPYAPGQSTYEQYF.

V is TRBV11-2 and J is TRBJ2-3; 8 bases agree with TRBD2. V was clipped by 2 bases and J by 3 bases; unmatched bases: 7. Germline CDR1 SGHAT, CDR2 FQNNGV. This CDR3 region has 16 residues. The CDR3 loop is CASSLPLAGRTDTQYF. CDR3 DNA: TGTGCCAGCAGCTTACCGCTAGCGGGCCGGACAGATACGCAGTATTTT.

The V and J genes are TRBV28 and TRBJ2-2; 9 nucleotides agree with TRBD1. V trimming: 6 bases; J trimming: 3 bases; junction bases outside the gene matches: 11. Germline V CDR1 and CDR2: MDHEN, SYDVKM. This CDR3 spans 17 amino acids. The CDR3 nucleotides read TGTGCCAGCAGCAACGACCGAGGGACAGGGTACACCGGGGAGCTGTTTTTT. Its protein is CASSNDRGTGYTGELFF.

The V and J genes are TRBV15 and TRBJ2-2; D might be TRBD2 (5 bases). Germline loops: CDR1 LNHNV, CDR2 YYDKDF (reference sequence). The ends were cut back, 0 bases at V and 4 bases at J, with 9 bases in the middle. The CDR3 is 15 residues long. The CDR3 loop reads CATSRDWGVTGELFF. CDR3 sequence (DNA): TGTGCCACCAGCAGAGATTGGGGAGTCACCGGGGAGCTGTTTTTT.

The CDR3 loop is CASSRPNNEQFF. Here the CDR3 DNA reads TGTGCCAGCAGCAGACCCAACAATGAGCAGTTCTTC. The chain employs TRBV27 and TRBJ2-1, with unresolved D. CDR3 length: 12 residues. Trimming removed 6 bases from V and 5 bases from J, with 8 bases in between. Germline CDR1 and CDR2: MNHEY and SMNVEV (reference sequence).

Remarks on this clone: An end of the junction does not agree with germline; a read error may underlie this. This chain uses TRBV29-1 with TRBJ2-1; TRBD1 aligns across 10 bases. The CDR3 sequence is 17 residues long. Germline V gene lookup returns CDR1 SQVTM and CDR2 ANQGSEA. The CDR3 is CSVRGGTGDSSYNEQFF. The CDR3 DNA follows: TGCAGCGTTAGGGGGGGGACAGGGGACAGCTCCTACAACGAGCAGTTCTTC.

The chain employs TRBV28 and TRBJ2-2; no firm D call. Trimming left V 6 bases short and J 6 bases short, with 8 bases between. The CDR3 contains 12 residues. CDR1 MDHEN and CDR2 SYDVKM come from the germline V gene. DNA of the CDR3: TGTGCCAGCAGCCCGCTCGCCGGGGAGCTGTTTTTT. It yields the protein CASSPLAGELFF.

CDR3 DNA sequence: TGTGCCAGCAGCCAAGAACTGCGGGGGGGGCTCCCCAATGAGCAGTTCTTC. This codes for CASSQELRGGLPNEQFF. The V gene is TRBV4-2, the J gene TRBJ2-1; TRBD2 matches at 9 bases. This CDR3 region has 17 residues. Per the germline V gene, CDR1 is LGHNA and CDR2 is YNFKEQ. J lost 6 bases, V lost 0 bases, and 9 bases had no gene match.

The chain carries TRBV6-5 and TRBJ2-7; D is uncertain. This CDR3 contains 15 residues. V lost 3 bases, J lost 6 bases, and 18 bases lay in between. CDR1 is MNHEY and CDR2 is SVGAGI in the germline V gene. CDR3 in amino acids: CASSYTAPPGSEQYF. CDR3 nucleotide sequence: TGTGCCAGCAGTTATACAGCTCCCCCGGGCTCCGAGCAGTACTTC.

This chain uses TRBV28 with TRBJ2-3, with TRBD2 identical over 12 bases. With 7 bases clipped from V and 4 bases from J, the junction kept 9 bases outside the gene matches. Germline assignment: CDR1 MDHEN and CDR2 SYDVKM. There are 16 residues in the CDR3. CDR3 in amino acids: CASNHILAGGPDTQYF. CDR3 in DNA: TGTGCCAGCAACCACATTCTAGCGGGGGGGCCAGATACGCAGTATTTT.

The chain recombines TRBV5-4 with TRBJ2-5; D remains unclear. Trimming stripped 4 bases from V and 2 bases from J, with 21 bases between. Germline CDR1 reads SGHNT; CDR2 reads YYREEE (reference sequence). The CDR3 extends over 17 amino acids. The CDR3 spells CASSPGLTWEMQETQYF. The CDR3 DNA sequence: TGTGCCAGCAGCCCGGGTTTGACATGGGAAATGCAAGAGACCCAGTACTTC.

The chain is built from TRBV6-5 and TRBJ2-3; D is unresolved. Germline CDR1 and CDR2: MNHEY and SVGAGI. V was shortened by 0 bases and J by 4 bases, with 8 bases between the two germline ends. This CDR3 is 14 amino acids long. Here the CDR3 DNA reads TGTGCCAGCAGTTACTCGGCTACCCCAGATACGCAGTATTTT. This codes for CASSYSATPDTQYF.

On this clone itself: The same CDR3 arises from other DNA sequences in this sample as well. CDR3 region: CASSYSGDTQYF. For the CDR3, the DNA is TGTGCCAGCAGTTACTCAGGCGATACGCAGTATTTT. The V call is TRBV6-5, the J call TRBJ2-3, with D unresolved. V dropped 0 bases and J dropped 6 bases, with 4 bases sitting between them. The CDR3 spans 12 residues. The germline V gene has CDR1 MNHEY and CDR2 SVGAGI.

The chain combines TRBV4-3 with TRBJ2-1, with D possibly TRBD2 on 5 matching bases. The CDR3 consists of 15 residues. Trimming took 3 bases from V and 0 from J, leaving 9 bases between them. CDR1 is LGHNA, CDR2 YSLEER, per germline. CDR3 DNA: TGCGCCAGCAGCCACCTCACTAGCTCCTACAATGAGCAGTTCTTC. Its translation: CASSHLTSSYNEQFF.

The chain joins TRBV25-1 to TRBJ1-1, with D perhaps matching TRBD1 (6 bases). The V gene's germline CDR1 is MGHDK and CDR2 SYGVNS. CDR3 length equals 16 residues. V lost 6 bases, J lost 2 bases, and 19 bases lay in between. Here the CDR3 reads CASRGRTADLNTEAFF. As DNA, the CDR3 is TGTGCCAGCAGAGGGCGGACAGCAGACTTAAACACTGAAGCTTTCTTT.

V and J are TRBV19 and TRBJ2-7, with 8 positions matching TRBD1. The CDR3 covers 20 residues. J was trimmed by 7 bases and V by 3 bases; bases with no gene match: 26. The germline gives CDR1 LNHDA, CDR2 SQIVND (reference sequence). CDR3 sequence (DNA): TGTGCCAGTAGTATCGGCCCGGGACAATCAGGGGGCGATGTAAGGAAGGAGCAGTACTTC. This encodes CASSIGPGQSGGDVRKEQYF.

This clone was recorded only once. This sequence joins TRBV6-5 and TRBJ2-7; D unresolved. V lost 0 bases and J 0 bases, leaving 9 bases between the germline ends. The germline V gene has CDR1 MNHEY and CDR2 SVGAGI. This CDR3 comprises 15 residues. This CDR3 is CASSYSDGLSYEQYF. Written as DNA, the CDR3 is TGTGCCAGCAGTTACTCCGACGGTCTCTCCTACGAGCAGTACTTC.

The sample holds one count of this clone. J is TRBJ1-3 and V is TRBV5-4; TRBD1 might be the D (6 bases). The CDR3 runs 16 residues. From germline, CDR1 is SGHNT and CDR2 YYREEE (reference sequence). Between the trimmed V and J ends, which lost 2 bases and 2 bases, there was a span of 14 bases. CDR3 protein: CASSFGTGGAGNTIYF. DNA for the CDR3: TGTGCCAGCAGCTTCGGGACGGGGGGCGCTGGAAACACCATATATTTT.

The V call is TRBV7-9, the J call TRBJ2-7; D is perhaps TRBD1 (6 bases). The CDR3 sequence is 15 residues long. V lost 5 bases and J lost 6, with 20 bases in between. Germline assignment: CDR1 SEHNR and CDR2 FQNEAQ (reference sequence). The CDR3 protein is CASSGPNMGAFEQYF. Written as DNA, the CDR3 is TGTGCCAGCAGCGGACCAAATATGGGGGCGTTCGAGCAGTACTTC.

The chain uses TRBV27 and TRBJ2-2, with TRBD2 matching 13 bases. The CDR3 covers 15 residues. The ends lost 5 bases at V and 5 bases at J; junction bases unmatched: 2. Germline V CDR1 and CDR2: MNHEY, SMNVEV (reference sequence). The DNA for the CDR3 is TGTGCCAGCAGTGGACTAGCGGGGGCTACCGGGGAGCTGTTTTTT. Translating it yields CASSGLAGATGELFF.